The 17 T cell receptor beta chains below all came from one sample that was sequenced in a study of beta chain features in type 1 diabetes. Every bit of the isolated RNA underwent reverse transcription, so sequencing read expressed TCRB transcripts. Sequencing used immunoSEQ multiplex PCR; TCRdb keeps in-frame clones, though not all of them. This table has about 620,000 clones, 15% to 17% appearing once. Sequenced sample: naive CD4+ T cells from blood. The receptors stem from a young man in good health.

This clone was seen more than once but under ten times. Within the sample, other DNA sequences also encode this same CDR3. The chain has TRBV18 and TRBJ2-5; 7 bases fit TRBD2. The germline V gene has CDR1 KGHSH and CDR2 LQKENI. Trimming removed 2 bases from V and 5 bases from J; junction bases left unmatched: 2. The length of the CDR3 is 13 residues. This CDR3 reads CASSPGLVETQYF. The DNA of the CDR3 is TGTGCCAGCTCACCAGGACTAGTGGAGACCCAGTACTTC.

There are a few counts of this clone. This chain connects TRBV4-3 to TRBJ1-6; tentative D call: TRBD1 (5 bases). Germline V lookup: CDR1 LGHNA, CDR2 YSLEER. This CDR3 has 14 residues. The V end was cut by 4 bases, the J end by 7 bases, with 11 bases between. Here the CDR3 reads CASSPGEGNSPLHF. In nucleotides, the CDR3 is TGCGCCAGCAGCCCCGGGGAGGGGAATTCACCCCTCCACTTT.

This chain links TRBV4-3 with TRBJ2-3; D gene uncertain. The CDR3 totals 18 residues. Looked up from germline, CDR1 is LGHNA and CDR2 is YSLEER. V lost 1 base, J lost 2 bases, and 19 bases lay in between. The CDR3 nucleotides read TGCGCCAGCAGCCAAGGGGCAGTACGGCAAATCTTCACAGATACGCAGTATTTT. It translates to CASSQGAVRQIFTDTQYF.

The gene calls are TRBV4-3 and TRBJ1-2, with D perhaps TRBD1 (5 bases). Germline loops: CDR1 LGHNA, CDR2 YSLEER. V gave up 0 bases and J gave up 4 bases, with 12 bases separating them. The CDR3 has 15 residues. The CDR3 is CASSQEAGLAYGYTF. CDR3 nucleotide sequence: TGCGCCAGCAGCCAAGAGGCAGGGTTGGCCTATGGCTACACCTTC.

The chain recombines TRBV7-2 with TRBJ2-5; D gene uncertain. The CDR3 totals 15 residues. Germline lookup yields CDR1 SGHTA and CDR2 FQGNSA. V was shortened by 1 base and J by 1 base, with 10 bases between the two germline ends. CDR3 sequence: CASSLVPAVQETQYF. Here the CDR3 DNA reads TGTGCCAGCAGCTTAGTCCCTGCAGTCCAAGAGACCCAGTACTTC.

This clone was counted only a few times. The chain carries TRBV5-1 and TRBJ2-2; tentatively, D is TRBD2 (6 bases). Looked up from germline, CDR1 is SGHRS and CDR2 is YFSETQ. V was shortened by 8 bases and J by 3 bases, with 8 bases between the two germline ends. The length of the CDR3 is 12 residues. CDR3 residues: CASGDYTGELFF. In DNA, the CDR3 is TGCGCCAGTGGGGACTACACCGGGGAGCTGTTTTTT.

The chain uses TRBV2 and TRBJ2-7; TRBD2 is a possible D gene (6 bases). V lost 6 bases to trimming and J lost 1 base, with 13 bases between them. The CDR3 has 14 residues. Germline CDR1 is SNHLY and CDR2 is FYNNEI. For the CDR3, the DNA is TGTGCCAGCAGGTCCCGGGACTTTTCCTACGAGCAGTACTTC. The encoded protein is CASRSRDFSYEQYF.

The rearrangement uses TRBV9 and TRBJ2-1; 8 bases map to TRBD2. The germline CDR1 and CDR2 sequences are SGDLS and YYNGEE. The CDR3 extends over 15 amino acids. The V and J ends lost 1 base and 7 bases, in that order; junction bases with no gene match: 7. The CDR3 loop reads CASSVRGTSGNEQFF. In DNA, the CDR3 is TGTGCCAGCAGCGTAAGGGGGACTAGTGGTAATGAGCAGTTCTTC.

In this sample, this clone turned up a few times. J is TRBJ1-3 and V is TRBV6-6; the match to TRBD1 covers 7 bases. This CDR3 contains 15 residues. The V gene's germline CDR1 is MNHNY and CDR2 SVGAGI (reference sequence). J lost 9 bases, V lost 6 bases, and 14 bases had no gene match. In DNA form, the CDR3 reads TGTGCCAGCAGGCTTTACCGGGACAGCGCCGGCACCATATATTTT. Its translation is CASRLYRDSAGTIYF.

This sequence joins TRBV19 and TRBJ2-3; D may be TRBD2 (6 bases). Per the germline V gene, CDR1 is LNHDA and CDR2 is SQIVND (reference sequence). This CDR3 is built from 14 residues. The ends were cut back, 4 bases at V and 6 bases at J, with 14 bases in the middle. Here the CDR3 DNA reads TGTGCCAGTAGTAATGCGGGACCCCATGATACGCAGTATTTT. It codes for CASSNAGPHDTQYF.

The genes are TRBV27 and TRBJ1-5, with D unresolved. CDR1 is MNHEY, CDR2 SMNVEV, per germline (reference sequence). Trimming shortened V by 5 bases and J by 5 bases, and 16 bases separated the two germline ends. The length of the CDR3 is 15 residues. CDR3 residues: CASSGSGSSYQPQHF. For the CDR3, the DNA is TGTGCCAGCAGTGGTTCCGGTAGTTCGTATCAGCCCCAGCATTTT.

V and J are TRBV7-3 and TRBJ2-7; D is possibly TRBD1 (5 bases). Looked up from germline, CDR1 is SGHTA and CDR2 is FQGTGA. CDR3 size: 14 residues. V was clipped by 1 base and J by 0 bases, with 7 bases between them. CDR3 protein: CASSLNQGSYEQYF. As DNA, the CDR3 is TGTGCCAGCAGCTTAAATCAGGGCTCCTACGAGCAGTACTTC.

The table lists this clone with a few counts. The V call is TRBV7-9, the J call TRBJ2-5; 8 bases agree with TRBD1. V lost 5 bases to trimming and J lost 0 bases; unmatched junction nucleotides: 8. Germline lookup yields CDR1 SEHNR and CDR2 FQNEAQ (reference sequence). The CDR3 has 16 amino acids. CDR3 DNA sequence: TGTGCCAGCAGCCGGAGGGACAGGATAGACCAAGAGACCCAGTACTTC. It yields the protein CASSRRDRIDQETQYF.

The V call is TRBV5-1, the J call TRBJ2-3; D is uncertain. Germline V gene data show CDR1 as SGHRS and CDR2 as YFSETQ. Trimming took 2 bases from V and 1 from J, leaving 8 bases between them. This CDR3 has 14 residues. The CDR3 nucleotides read TGCGCCAGCAGCTTAGACACCGGCACAGATACGCAGTATTTT. This codes for CASSLDTGTDTQYF.

V usage is TRBV29-1 and J usage is TRBJ1-2; D not resolved. V gave up 5 bases and J gave up 8 bases, with 12 bases separating them. Germline V gene sequence: CDR1 SQVTM, CDR2 ANQGSEA. CDR3 length: 11 residues. The DNA for the CDR3 is TGCAGCGTTCAAGTCCCCTCGGGCTACACCTTC. Translated, it gives CSVQVPSGYTF.

In nucleotides, the CDR3 is TGTGCCAGCAAAGTAAGGGACCCAGAGACCCAGTACTTC. Its protein is CASKVRDPETQYF. V usage is TRBV6-1 and J usage is TRBJ2-5; D tentatively reads TRBD1 or TRBD2 (5 bases each). The CDR3 length is 13 residues. Germline V gene sequence: CDR1 MNHNS, CDR2 SASEGT. V gave up 7 bases and J gave up 4 bases, with 13 bases separating them.

This clone was counted a few times. The rearrangement joins TRBV19 to TRBJ2-1; 7 bases match TRBD2. CDR3 length equals 13 residues. The V gene end was trimmed by 3 bases and the J gene end by 14 bases; junction bases not matched to a gene: 10. From germline, CDR1 is LNHDA and CDR2 SQIVND (reference sequence). The CDR3 DNA reads TGTGCCAGTAGTATTCAGGCGGGGGAGAAAAAGTTCTTC. This gives the protein CASSIQAGEKKFF.